This T cell receptor (beta chain) was sequenced during a study of T cells in Graves' hyperthyroidism and ophthalmopathy. General observations from the study: The authors' 13 V-J model separated ophthalmopathy from stable hyperthyroidism. Prediction of ophthalmopathy progression came a median around 6.1 months pre-onset.

Germline assignment: CDR1 DFQATT and CDR2 SNEGSKA (reference sequence). This CDR3 has 15 amino acids. Trimming took 3 bases from V and 4 from J; bases not matched to a gene: 9. Details on this clonotype: Its matching antigen is unknown.

No ophthalmopathy progression within 18 months constituted stable Graves' hyperthyroidism. It was RNA transcripts that yielded the amplified TCR beta CDR3 regions. The HTBI primer set drove a first-round RT-PCR of the TCR CDR3. Via MiXCR, TCRdb re-called the multiplex PCR reads, giving one row per CDR3 protein. The sample includes about 620,000 distinct CDR3 sequences, under 20% of them seen just once. This TCR was sampled from a woman in her 30s with Graves' hyperthyroidism. The chain has TRBV20-1 and TRBJ2-3, with 8 bases lining up with TRBD1. The material sequenced was blood. In nucleotides, the CDR3 is TGCAGTGCTAGTCCTACAGGGGGTATTCCAGATACGCAGTATTTT. This encodes CSASPTGGIPDTQYF.